This T cell receptor beta chain was obtained from a study of T cell changes during pregnancy in multiple sclerosis. The table came from immunoSEQ multiplex PCR; TCRdb's copy has only in-frame clones and leaves some out. The repertoire holds tens of thousands of clones, around 93% seen once, with over 0.55% in the top ten. This CDR3 has 17 residues. V lost 1 base and J lost 6, with 19 bases in between. Germline loops: CDR1 MNHEY, CDR2 SMNVEV (reference sequence). The sequence was obtained from a female donor with multiple sclerosis, enrolled in a pregnancy study. Sequenced material: CD4+ T cells from peripheral blood mononuclear cells, taken after pregnancy. The chain recombines TRBV27 with TRBJ2-1, with D perhaps TRBD1 (6 bases). CDR3 region: CASSLYGGFVSFNEQFF. The CDR3 DNA follows: TGTGCCAGCAGTTTATATGGGGGCTTTGTCTCTTTCAATGAGCAGTTCTTC.